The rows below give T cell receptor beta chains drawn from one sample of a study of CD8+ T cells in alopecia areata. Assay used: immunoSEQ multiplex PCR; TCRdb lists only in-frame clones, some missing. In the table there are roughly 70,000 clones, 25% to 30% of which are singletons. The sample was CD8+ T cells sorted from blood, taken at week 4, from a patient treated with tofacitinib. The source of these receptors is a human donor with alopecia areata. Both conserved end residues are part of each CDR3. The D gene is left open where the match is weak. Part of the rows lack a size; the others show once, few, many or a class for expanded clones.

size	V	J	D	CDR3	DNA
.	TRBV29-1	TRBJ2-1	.	CSVEQAWDEQFF	TGCAGCGTTGAACAGGCCTGGGATGAGCAGTTCTTC
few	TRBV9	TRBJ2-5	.	CASSATSAFRETQYF	TGTGCCAGCAGCGCGACTTCAGCCTTCCGAGAGACCCAGTACTTC
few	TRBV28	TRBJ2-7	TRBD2	CASSKQREGYDEQYF	TGTGCCAGCAGTAAACAGCGGGAGGGTTACGACGAGCAGTACTTC
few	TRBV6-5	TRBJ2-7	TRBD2	CASSYSGTSGSYEQYF	TGTGCCAGCAGTTACTCAGGGACTAGCGGGAGCTACGAGCAGTACTTC
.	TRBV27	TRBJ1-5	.	CASRLGVNQPQHF	TGTGCCAGCAGGTTAGGGGTCAATCAGCCCCAGCATTTT
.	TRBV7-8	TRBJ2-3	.	CASSLALDSRGDTQYF	TGTGCCAGCAGCTTAGCCCTTGACTCCCGAGGGGATACGCAGTATTTT
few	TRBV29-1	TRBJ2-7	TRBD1	CSVEFGTGYEQYF	TGCAGCGTTGAGTTTGGGACAGGGTACGAGCAGTACTTC
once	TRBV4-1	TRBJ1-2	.	CASSQVRGDYGYTF	TGCGCCAGCAGCCAAGTAAGGGGAGATTATGGCTACACCTTC
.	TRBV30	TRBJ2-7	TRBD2	CAWTPGGGYEQYF	TGTGCCTGGACTCCCGGGGGGGGGTACGAGCAGTACTTC
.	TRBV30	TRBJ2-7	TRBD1	CAVEGTGGYEQYF	TGTGCCGTAGAGGGAACAGGGGGCTACGAGCAGTACTTC
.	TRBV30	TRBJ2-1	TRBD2	CAYGGLAAPGFF	TGTGCCTACGGGGGACTAGCGGCCCCTGGGTTCTTC
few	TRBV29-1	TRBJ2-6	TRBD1	CSVWTGETGANVLTF	TGCAGCGTTTGGACAGGGGAAACTGGGGCCAACGTCCTGACTTTC
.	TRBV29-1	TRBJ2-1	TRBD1	CSVEERTGPYNEQFF	TGCAGCGTTGAAGAGAGGACAGGGCCCTACAATGAGCAGTTCTTC
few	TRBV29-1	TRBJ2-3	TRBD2	CSVAASGSTDTQYF	TGCAGCGTTGCGGCTAGCGGGAGCACAGATACGCAGTATTTT
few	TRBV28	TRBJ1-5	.	CASRSARGRGNQPQHF	TGTGCCAGCAGATCCGCCAGGGGCCGTGGGAATCAGCCCCAGCATTTT
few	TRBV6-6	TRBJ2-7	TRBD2	CASSSSGRGYEQYF	TGTGCCAGCAGCTCTAGCGGGAGGGGGTACGAGCAGTACTTC
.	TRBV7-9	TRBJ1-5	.	CASSIGSNQPQHF	TGTGCCAGCAGCATAGGGAGCAATCAGCCCCAGCATTTT
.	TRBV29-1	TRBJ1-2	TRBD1	CSVPDRGQGYTF	TGCAGCGTACCGGACAGGGGGCAAGGCTACACCTTC
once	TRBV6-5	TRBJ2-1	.	CASRPGLPYNEQFF	TGTGCCAGCAGGCCGGGACTTCCCTACAATGAGCAGTTCTTC
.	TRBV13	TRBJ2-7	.	CASSRRQEIYEQYF	TGTGCCAGCAGCCGTCGACAGGAGATATACGAGCAGTACTTC
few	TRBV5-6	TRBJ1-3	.	CASSLGAIAGNTIYF	TGTGCCAGCAGCTTGGGGGCGATTGCTGGAAACACCATATATTTT
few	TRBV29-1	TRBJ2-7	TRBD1	CSVEDSSRDRAGEQYF	TGCAGCGTTGAAGATAGCTCTCGGGACAGGGCGGGGGAGCAGTACTTC
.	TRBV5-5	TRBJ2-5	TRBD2	CASSQGLAGTVETQYF	TGTGCCAGCAGCCAAGGACTAGCGGGAACCGTAGAGACCCAGTACTTC
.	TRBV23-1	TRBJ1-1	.	CASSQSLKVNTEAFF	TGCGCCAGCAGTCAATCTTTAAAGGTGAACACTGAAGCTTTCTTT
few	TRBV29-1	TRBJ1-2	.	CSVPNEALSYGYTF	TGCAGCGTACCTAACGAGGCCCTCTCCTATGGCTACACCTTC
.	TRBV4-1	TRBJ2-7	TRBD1	CASSQVGTGGSYEQYF	TGCGCCAGCAGCCAAGTCGGGACAGGCGGCTCCTACGAGCAGTACTTC
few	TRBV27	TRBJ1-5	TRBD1	CASSFRGLTNQPQHF	TGTGCCAGCAGCTTCAGGGGGCTAACCAATCAGCCCCAGCATTTT
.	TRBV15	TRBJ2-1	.	CATSRDGTAGTAPNEQFF	TGTGCCACCAGCAGAGATGGGACGGCCGGGACCGCCCCCAATGAGCAGTTCTTC
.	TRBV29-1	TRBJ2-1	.	CSVEERVGSRDEDRFF	TGCAGCGTTGAAGAACGAGTCGGAAGCAGGGATGAGGACCGGTTCTTC
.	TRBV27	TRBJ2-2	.	CASSPGLNTGELFF	TGTGCCAGCAGTCCGGGACTCAACACCGGGGAGCTGTTTTTT
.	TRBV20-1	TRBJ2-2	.	CSAKSYGELFF	TGCAGTGCCAAAAGCTACGGGGAGCTGTTTTTT
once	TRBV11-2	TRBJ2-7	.	CASSLGYVEQYF	TGTGCCAGCAGCTTAGGATATGTCGAGCAGTACTTC
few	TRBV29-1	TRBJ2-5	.	CSVEFRGKTQYF	TGCAGCGTTGAATTTAGAGGAAAGACCCAGTACTTC
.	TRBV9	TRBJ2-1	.	CASSVGGGANEQFF	TGTGCCAGCAGCGTTGGAGGTGGCGCCAATGAGCAGTTCTTC
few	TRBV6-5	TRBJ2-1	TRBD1	CASSSNRGNEQFF	TGTGCCAGCAGTTCAAACAGGGGCAATGAGCAGTTCTTC
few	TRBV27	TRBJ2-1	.	CASMRAAGEQFF	TGTGCCAGCATGCGAGCTGCCGGGGAGCAGTTCTTC
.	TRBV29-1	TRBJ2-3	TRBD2	CSVPKGGYPDTQYF	TGCAGCGTTCCTAAGGGAGGGTACCCAGATACGCAGTATTTT
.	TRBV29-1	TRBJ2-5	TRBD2	CSVDGLAGEPRVQETQYF	TGCAGCGTTGATGGACTAGCGGGAGAGCCGAGGGTTCAAGAGACCCAGTACTTC
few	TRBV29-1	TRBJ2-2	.	CSVPDQGNTGELFF	TGCAGCGTTCCGGACCAGGGGAACACCGGGGAGCTGTTTTTT
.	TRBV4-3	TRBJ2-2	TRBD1	CASSQGQGLGELFF	TGCGCCAGCAGCCAAGGACAGGGTCTGGGGGAGCTGTTTTTT
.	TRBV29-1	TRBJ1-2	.	CSVPDTNGYTF	TGCAGCGTCCCCGATACCAATGGCTACACCTTC
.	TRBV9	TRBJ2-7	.	CASSVGYGNHEQYF	TGTGCCAGCAGCGTAGGTTACGGGAACCACGAGCAGTACTTC
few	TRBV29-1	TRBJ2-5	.	CSGLDVRRTQYF	TGCAGCGGGTTGGACGTTAGGCGGACCCAGTACTTC
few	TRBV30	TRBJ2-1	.	CAWRRMVGNDEQFF	TGTGCCTGGAGGCGGATGGTGGGTAACGATGAGCAGTTCTTC
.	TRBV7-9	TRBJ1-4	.	CASSSSPGTEKLFF	TGTGCCAGCAGCTCATCGCCTGGGACTGAAAAACTGTTTTTT
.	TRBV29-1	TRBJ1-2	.	CSVAHPGPDHGYTF	TGCAGCGTTGCGCACCCGGGGCCAGACCATGGCTACACCTTC
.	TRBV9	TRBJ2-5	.	CASRGTGEETQYF	TGTGCCAGCAGGGGAACGGGGGAGGAGACCCAGTACTTC
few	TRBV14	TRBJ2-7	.	CASSQGGTYEQYF	TGTGCCAGCAGCCAAGGGGGCACCTACGAGCAGTACTTC
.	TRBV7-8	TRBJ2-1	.	CASRDRIDEQFF	TGTGCCAGCAGGGACAGAATTGATGAGCAGTTCTTC
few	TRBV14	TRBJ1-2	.	CASSEEGFGYTF	TGTGCCAGCAGCGAAGAGGGCTTTGGCTACACCTTC
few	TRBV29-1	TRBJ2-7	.	CSVADRTYEQYF	TGCAGCGTAGCTGACAGGACCTACGAGCAGTACTTC
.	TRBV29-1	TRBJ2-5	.	CSPLAILADRQETQYF	TGCAGCCCCCTCGCCATTTTAGCGGACAGACAAGAGACCCAGTACTTC
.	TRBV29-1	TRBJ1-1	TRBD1	CSVATGDKNTEAFF	TGCAGCGTGGCGACAGGGGACAAGAACACTGAAGCTTTCTTT
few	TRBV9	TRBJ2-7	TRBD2	CASSADRSGGGRSYEQYF	TGTGCCAGCAGCGCGGATCGCTCTGGGGGAGGGAGGTCCTACGAGCAGTACTTC
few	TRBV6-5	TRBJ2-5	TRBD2	CASSYGLADKETQYF	TGTGCCAGCAGTTACGGACTAGCGGATAAAGAGACCCAGTACTTC
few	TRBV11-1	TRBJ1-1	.	CASSFEGSEAFF	TGTGCCAGCAGCTTCGAGGGAAGTGAAGCTTTCTTT
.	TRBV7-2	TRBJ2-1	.	CASSLVQVVGLNNEQFF	TGTGCCAGCAGCTTAGTCCAGGTAGTGGGACTCAACAATGAGCAGTTCTTC
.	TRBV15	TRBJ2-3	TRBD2	CATSRDQGRDTDTQYF	TGTGCCACCAGCAGAGATCAAGGGAGGGACACAGATACGCAGTATTTT